Below, one T cell receptor (beta chain) is given with its context. This sample was taken from a study of blood T cell repertoires in COVID-19. The germline V gene encodes CDR1 LGHNA and CDR2 YSLEER. CDR3 length: 20 amino acids. V was pared by 6 bases and J by 8 bases, with 30 bases of the junction left unmatched. Under the authors' procedure: Estimates of nucleated cell counts were drawn from the amplification of reference gene primers. Assay: immunoSEQ multiplex PCR; the TCRdb copy retains only in-frame clones and omits some. For V, J and clone size, that table is used; D and trimming come from the DNA. The sample has approximately 300,000 clones; around 85% are singletons.

This TCR derives from a human donor with COVID-19, enrolled during active disease. The donor label of this sample is uncertain. V gene TRBV4-3 combines with J gene TRBJ1-2; 7 bases map to TRBD1. The source material was peripheral blood. In DNA, the CDR3 is TGCGCCAGCAGTCCCCGTACATTCCTAGACAGGGTGGGGTCCTTGGAGGGCTACACCTTC. It is translated as CASSPRTFLDRVGSLEGYTF.